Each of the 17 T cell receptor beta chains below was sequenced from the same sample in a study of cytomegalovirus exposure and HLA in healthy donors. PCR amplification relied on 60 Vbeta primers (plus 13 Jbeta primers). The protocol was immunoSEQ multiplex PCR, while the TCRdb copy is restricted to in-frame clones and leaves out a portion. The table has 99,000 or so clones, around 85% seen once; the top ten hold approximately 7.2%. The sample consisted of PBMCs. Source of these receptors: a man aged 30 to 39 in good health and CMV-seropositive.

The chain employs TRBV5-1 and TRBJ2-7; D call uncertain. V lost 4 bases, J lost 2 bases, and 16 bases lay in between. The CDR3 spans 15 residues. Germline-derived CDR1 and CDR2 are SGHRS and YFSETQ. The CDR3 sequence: CASSPAAGTTYEQYF. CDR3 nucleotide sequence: TGCGCCAGCAGCCCGGCCGCAGGCACGACCTACGAGCAGTACTTC. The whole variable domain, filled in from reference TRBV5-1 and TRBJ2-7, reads KAGVTQTPRYLIKTRGQQVTLSCSPISGHRSVSWYQQTPGQGLQFLFEYFSETQRNKGNFPGRFSGRQFSNSRSEMNVSTLELGDSALYLCASSPAAGTTYEQYFGPGTRLTVT.

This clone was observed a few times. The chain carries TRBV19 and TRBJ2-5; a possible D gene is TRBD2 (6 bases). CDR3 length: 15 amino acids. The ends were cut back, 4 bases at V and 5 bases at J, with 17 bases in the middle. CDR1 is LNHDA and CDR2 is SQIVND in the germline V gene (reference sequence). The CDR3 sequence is CASSTAGTVGETQYF. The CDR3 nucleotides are TGTGCCAGTAGTACGGCCGGGACTGTCGGTGAGACCCAGTACTTC.

CDR3 nucleotide sequence: TGTGCCAGCAGTCCCGGGACTAGCGGGGGGAAAGAGACCCAGTACTTC. It translates to CASSPGTSGGKETQYF. The V and J genes are TRBV5-6 and TRBJ2-5; TRBD2 matches at 15 bases. The CDR3 runs to 16 residues. V gave up 5 bases and J gave up 3 bases; unmatched junction bases: 5. The germline V gene encodes CDR1 SGHDT and CDR2 YYEEEE.

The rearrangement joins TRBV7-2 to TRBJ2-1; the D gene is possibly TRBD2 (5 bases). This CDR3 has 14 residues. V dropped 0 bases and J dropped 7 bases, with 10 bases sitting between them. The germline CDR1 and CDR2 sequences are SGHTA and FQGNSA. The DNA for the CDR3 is TGTGCCAGCAGCTTAGCTGTAGCGAGAAATGAGCAGTTCTTC. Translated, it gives CASSLAVARNEQFF.

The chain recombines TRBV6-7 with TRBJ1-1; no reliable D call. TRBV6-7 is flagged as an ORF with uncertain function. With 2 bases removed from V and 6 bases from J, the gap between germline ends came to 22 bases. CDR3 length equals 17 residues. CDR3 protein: CASSYLGVWPRPPEAFF. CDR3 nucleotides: TGTGCCAGCAGTTACCTCGGAGTTTGGCCGCGGCCGCCTGAAGCTTTCTTT.

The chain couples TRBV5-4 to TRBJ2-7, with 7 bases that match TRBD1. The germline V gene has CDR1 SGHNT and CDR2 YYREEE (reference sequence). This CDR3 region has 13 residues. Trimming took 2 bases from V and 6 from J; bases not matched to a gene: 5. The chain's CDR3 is CASSFNRGREQYF. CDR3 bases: TGTGCCAGCAGCTTTAACAGGGGCCGCGAGCAGTACTTC.

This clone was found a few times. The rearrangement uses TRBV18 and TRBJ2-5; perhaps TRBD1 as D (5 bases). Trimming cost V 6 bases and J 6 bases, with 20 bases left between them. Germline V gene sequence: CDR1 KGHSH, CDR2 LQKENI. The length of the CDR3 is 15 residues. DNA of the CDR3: TGTGCCAGCTCCCTTCGGACATCTATTAGTCAGACCCAGTACTTC. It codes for CASSLRTSISQTQYF.

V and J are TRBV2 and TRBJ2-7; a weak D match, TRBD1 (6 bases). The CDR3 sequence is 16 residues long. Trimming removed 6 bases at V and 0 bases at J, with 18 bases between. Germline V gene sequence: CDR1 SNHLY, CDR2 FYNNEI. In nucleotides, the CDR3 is TGTGCCAGCAGAGGAGGACAGTCATGGAGCTCCTACGAGCAGTACTTC. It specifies CASRGGQSWSSYEQYF.

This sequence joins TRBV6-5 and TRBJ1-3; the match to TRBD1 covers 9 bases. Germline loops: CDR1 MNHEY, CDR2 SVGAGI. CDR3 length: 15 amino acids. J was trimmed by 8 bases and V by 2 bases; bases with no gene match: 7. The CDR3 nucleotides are TGTGCCAGCAGTTACCGAGACAGGGGGAGGGACACCATATATTTT. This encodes CASSYRDRGRDTIYF.

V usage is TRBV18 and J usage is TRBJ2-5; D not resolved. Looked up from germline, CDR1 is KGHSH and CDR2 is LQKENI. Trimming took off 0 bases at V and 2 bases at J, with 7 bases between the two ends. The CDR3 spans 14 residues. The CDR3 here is CASSPPPGQETQYF. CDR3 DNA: TGTGCCAGCTCACCACCGCCCGGGCAAGAGACCCAGTACTTC.

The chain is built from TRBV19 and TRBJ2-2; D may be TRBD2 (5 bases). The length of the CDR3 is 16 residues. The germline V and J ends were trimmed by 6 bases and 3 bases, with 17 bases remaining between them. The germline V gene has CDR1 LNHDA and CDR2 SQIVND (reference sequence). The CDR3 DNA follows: TGTGCCAGTAGATTGGTACGGGGTCGGGACACCGGGGAGCTGTTTTTT. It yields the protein CASRLVRGRDTGELFF. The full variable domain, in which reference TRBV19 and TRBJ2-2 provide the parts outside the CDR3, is DGGITQSPKYLFRKEGQNVTLSCEQNLNHDAMYWYRQDPGQGLRLIYYSQIVNDFQKGDIAEGYSVSREKKESFPLTVTSAQKNPTAFYLCASRLVRGRDTGELFFGEGSRLTVL.

CDR3 sequence: CASSQSDRARGQFF. The CDR3 bases are TGTGCCAGCAGCCAATCTGACAGGGCTCGGGGGCAGTTCTTC. J is TRBJ2-1 and V is TRBV4-2; the match to TRBD1 covers 7 bases. Germline loops: CDR1 LGHNA, CDR2 YNFKEQ. The length of the CDR3 is 14 residues. With 2 bases clipped from V and 12 bases from J, the junction kept 10 bases outside the gene matches.

This CDR3 is CAWRPGQGVHEQYF. The CDR3 DNA is TGTGCCTGGAGACCGGGACAGGGGGTACACGAGCAGTACTTC. This chain uses TRBV30 with TRBJ2-7; 11 nucleotides line up with TRBD1. This CDR3 is built from 14 residues. Germline V CDR1 and CDR2: GTSNPN, SVGIG (reference sequence). The junction had 6 bases not matched to a gene; V was cut back by 3 bases and J by 5 bases.

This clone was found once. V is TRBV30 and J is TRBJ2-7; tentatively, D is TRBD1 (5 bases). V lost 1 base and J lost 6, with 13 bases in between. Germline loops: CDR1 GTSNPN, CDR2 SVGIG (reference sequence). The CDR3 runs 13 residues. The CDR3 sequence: CAWSGEGAAEQYF. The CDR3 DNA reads TGTGCCTGGAGTGGGGAAGGGGCTGCCGAGCAGTACTTC.

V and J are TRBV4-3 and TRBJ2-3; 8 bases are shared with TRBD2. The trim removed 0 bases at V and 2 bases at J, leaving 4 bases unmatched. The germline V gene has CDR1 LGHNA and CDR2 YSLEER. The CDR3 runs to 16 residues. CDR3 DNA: TGCGCCAGCAGCCAAGATTGGCGGGGGGTCACAGATACGCAGTATTTT. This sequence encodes CASSQDWRGVTDTQYF.

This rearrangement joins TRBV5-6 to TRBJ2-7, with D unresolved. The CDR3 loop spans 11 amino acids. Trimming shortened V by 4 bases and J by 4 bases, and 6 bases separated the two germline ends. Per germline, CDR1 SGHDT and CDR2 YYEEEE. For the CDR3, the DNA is TGTGCCAGCAGCGGAGTTTACGAGCAGTACTTC. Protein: CASSGVYEQYF.

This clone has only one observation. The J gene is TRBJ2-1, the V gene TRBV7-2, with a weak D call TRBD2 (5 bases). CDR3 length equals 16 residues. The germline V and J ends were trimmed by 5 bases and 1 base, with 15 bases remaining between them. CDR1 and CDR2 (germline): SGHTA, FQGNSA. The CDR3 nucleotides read TGTGCCAGCAGCCTCCGGGGATCCAATTCCTACAATGAGCAGTTCTTC. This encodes CASSLRGSNSYNEQFF.